This T cell receptor (beta chain) was observed in a study of T cell clusters in autoimmune cytopenias. Approximately 36,000 genome equivalents of blood DNA were amplified for TRB. General study results and limits: Functional roles of the in silico T cell clusters still await experimental validation. TRB repertoire shifts in secondary cytopenia and chronic lymphocytic leukemia mostly reflected lymphoma, not autoimmunity. Compared with active autoimmune hepatitis patients, healthy donors showed approximately 3-fold more exclusive TRB clusters.

Regarding this clonotype: No antigen is known for it.

The CDR3 runs 14 residues. Looked up from germline, CDR1 is SGHAT and CDR2 is FQNNGV. One tube held mixed TRB-A and TRB-B primer pools for touch-down PCR. TCRdb re-called the multiplex PCR reads and catalogs CDR3 proteins one per entry, DNA excluded. The table lists 13,000 to 15,000 distinct CDR3 sequences. The chain recombines TRBV11-2 with TRBJ2-7; TCRdb's D gene call, TRBD2, goes unchecked for lack of DNA. This sequence was found in a human donor with an autoimmune cytopenia or autoimmune hepatitis (not recorded which). Material: peripheral blood. CDR3: CASSLLALSYEQYF.